The rows below give T cell receptor beta chains drawn from one sample of a study of blood T cell repertoires in COVID-19. Using immunoSEQ multiplex PCR, the repertoire was profiled, and TCRdb retains in-frame clones only, with some absent. The data contain 250,000 to 350,000 clones, roughly 83% of them singletons. What was sequenced was peripheral blood. The receptors shown here come from a woman in her fifties or sixties with acute or convalescent COVID-19. CDR3s include the opening cysteine and the closing phenylalanine or tryptophan. D genes are given only for firm matches. Expanded clones get a size class; other rows say once, few or many, or leave the size out.

V gene: TRBV27; clone size: -; D gene: TRBD1; J gene: TRBJ2-7; CDR3 protein: CASSLFSGQGDEQYF; CDR3 DNA: TGTGCCAGCAGTTTATTCTCGGGACAGGGGGACGAGCAGTACTTC
V gene: TRBV7-9; clone size: -; D gene: -; J gene: TRBJ1-1; CDR3 protein: CASSLTVIGVNTEAFF; CDR3 DNA: TGTGCCAGCAGCTTAACGGTCATTGGAGTGAACACTGAAGCTTTCTTT
V gene: TRBV7-3; clone size: -; D gene: TRBD1; J gene: TRBJ2-1; CDR3 protein: CASSLGQDNEQFF; CDR3 DNA: TGTGCCAGCAGCTTGGGACAGGACAATGAGCAGTTCTTC
V gene: TRBV5-1; clone size: -; D gene: -; J gene: TRBJ2-7; CDR3 protein: CASSLVLGGIDEQYF; CDR3 DNA: TGCGCCAGCAGCTTGGTATTAGGGGGTATCGACGAGCAGTACTTC
V gene: TRBV27; clone size: -; D gene: TRBD1; J gene: TRBJ1-1; CDR3 protein: CASSTGTGRAEAFF; CDR3 DNA: TGTGCCAGCAGTACCGGGACAGGGCGGGCTGAAGCTTTCTTT
V gene: TRBV28; clone size: -; D gene: TRBD1; J gene: TRBJ1-1; CDR3 protein: CASSSLATRDRVAYTEAFF; CDR3 DNA: TGTGCCAGCAGTTCCCTAGCCACCCGGGACAGGGTAGCTTACACTGAAGCTTTCTTT
V gene: TRBV19; clone size: -; D gene: TRBD2; J gene: TRBJ2-7; CDR3 protein: CASSLWTSPYEQYF; CDR3 DNA: TGTGCCAGTAGTCTCTGGACTAGCCCCTACGAGCAGTACTTC
V gene: TRBV27; clone size: -; D gene: TRBD1; J gene: TRBJ1-3; CDR3 protein: CASTQRQGGGNTIYF; CDR3 DNA: TGTGCCAGCACCCAGAGGCAGGGGGGCGGAAACACCATATATTTT
V gene: TRBV21-1; clone size: -; D gene: -; J gene: TRBJ1-2; CDR3 protein: CASSKDRGF; CDR3 DNA: TGTGCCAGCAGCAAAGACCGGGGATTC
V gene: TRBV7-9; clone size: -; D gene: TRBD1; J gene: TRBJ2-1; CDR3 protein: CASSWGTGNNEQFF; CDR3 DNA: TGTGCCAGCAGCTGGGGGACAGGGAACAATGAGCAGTTCTTC
V gene: TRBV7-2; clone size: -; D gene: TRBD2; J gene: TRBJ2-1; CDR3 protein: CASSSTSGRGNEQFF; CDR3 DNA: TGTGCCAGCAGCTCGACTAGCGGGAGGGGAAATGAGCAGTTCTTC
V gene: TRBV6-2/TRBV6-3; clone size: -; D gene: -; J gene: TRBJ2-7; CDR3 protein: CASSYAGIFSYEQYF; CDR3 DNA: TGTGCCAGCAGTTACGCAGGGATCTTTTCCTACGAGCAGTACTTC
V gene: TRBV27; clone size: -; D gene: -; J gene: TRBJ2-6; CDR3 protein: CASSSYSGANVLTF; CDR3 DNA: TGTGCCAGCAGTTCCTACTCTGGGGCCAACGTCCTGACTTTC
V gene: TRBV18; clone size: -; D gene: -; J gene: TRBJ1-1; CDR3 protein: CASSATGNTEAFF; CDR3 DNA: TGTGCCAGCTCAGCGACAGGGAACACTGAAGCTTTCTTT
V gene: TRBV10-3; clone size: -; D gene: -; J gene: TRBJ1-1; CDR3 protein: CATCPRTDSNTEAFF; CDR3 DNA: TGTGCCACCTGCCCCCGGACAGATTCGAACACTGAAGCTTTCTTT
V gene: TRBV6-5; clone size: -; D gene: -; J gene: TRBJ1-3; CDR3 protein: CASSYGRSGNTIYF; CDR3 DNA: TGTGCCAGCAGTTACGGGCGCTCTGGAAACACCATATATTTT
V gene: TRBV28; clone size: -; D gene: TRBD2; J gene: TRBJ2-3; CDR3 protein: CASSSPTSARTDTQYF; CDR3 DNA: TGTGCCAGCAGTTCACCGACTAGCGCCCGCACAGATACGCAGTATTTT
V gene: TRBV27; clone size: -; D gene: TRBD2; J gene: TRBJ2-1; CDR3 protein: CASLSLAGVYNEQFF; CDR3 DNA: TGTGCCAGCTTATCACTAGCGGGAGTTTACAATGAGCAGTTCTTC
V gene: TRBV7-3; clone size: -; D gene: TRBD1; J gene: TRBJ2-7; CDR3 protein: CASSFRGPPYEQYF; CDR3 DNA: TGTGCCAGCAGCTTCAGGGGGCCCCCCTACGAGCAGTACTTC
V gene: TRBV11-1; clone size: -; D gene: TRBD1; J gene: TRBJ1-3; CDR3 protein: CASSVGGTASGNTIYF; CDR3 DNA: TGTGCCAGCAGCGTCGGAGGGACAGCCTCTGGAAACACCATATATTTT
V gene: TRBV7-9; clone size: few; D gene: TRBD2; J gene: TRBJ2-7; CDR3 protein: CASSSLPQTSGGSYEQYF; CDR3 DNA: TGTGCCAGCAGCTCCCTCCCCCAGACTAGCGGAGGCTCCTACGAGCAGTACTTC
V gene: TRBV3-1/TRBV3-2; clone size: once; D gene: -; J gene: TRBJ2-7; CDR3 protein: CASSQEAHEQYF; CDR3 DNA: TGTGCCAGCAGCCAAGAAGCCCACGAGCAGTACTTC
V gene: TRBV28; clone size: -; D gene: -; J gene: TRBJ1-4; CDR3 protein: CASSATGREEKLFF; CDR3 DNA: TGTGCCAGCAGTGCTACAGGGAGAGAGGAAAAACTGTTTTTT
V gene: TRBV5-8; clone size: -; D gene: -; J gene: TRBJ2-5; CDR3 protein: CASSLRGAETQYF; CDR3 DNA: TGTGCCAGCAGCTTGAGAGGTGCCGAGACCCAGTACTTC
V gene: TRBV6-5; clone size: -; D gene: TRBD2; J gene: TRBJ2-7; CDR3 protein: CASSLAGVNEQYF; CDR3 DNA: TGTGCCAGCAGCTTAGCGGGAGTGAACGAGCAGTACTTC
V gene: TRBV27; clone size: -; D gene: TRBD1; J gene: TRBJ1-3; CDR3 protein: CASSRTGPGNTIYF; CDR3 DNA: TGTGCCAGCAGCAGGACAGGCCCTGGAAACACCATATATTTT
V gene: TRBV27; clone size: -; D gene: -; J gene: TRBJ1-2; CDR3 protein: CASSRGRGLGYGYTF; CDR3 DNA: TGTGCCAGCAGCCGTGGCAGGGGCCTTGGCTATGGCTACACCTTC
V gene: TRBV5-4; clone size: once; D gene: TRBD1; J gene: TRBJ2-7; CDR3 protein: CASSPTGASHEQYF; CDR3 DNA: TGTGCCAGCAGCCCGACAGGGGCTTCTCACGAGCAGTACTTC
V gene: TRBV29-1; clone size: -; D gene: TRBD2; J gene: TRBJ2-7; CDR3 protein: CSVGGTIAREQYF; CDR3 DNA: TGCAGCGTGGGGGGGACTATAGCCCGCGAGCAGTACTTC